The 32 T cell receptor beta chains below were found in one sample sequenced in a study of response to subunit inactivated influenza vaccine (dated 2018 in TCRdb). The library came from RT-PCR. Sequencing instrument: Illumina HiSeq 2500. TCRdb ran its own pipeline on the public reads, namely fastp trimming at Q25 and MiXCR clone calling, and kept in-frame beta chains. One record per CDR3 amino acid sequence lists the most common genes and DNA. The sample table shows 500,000 to 550,000 distinct CDR3 sequences, and around 25% are seen once. Approximately 2.9% of the sample is taken by the ten largest. The same sample was also studied in work on T cells expressing NK-cell markers. In that second paper, the authors write: TCR beta cDNA libraries were made by 5'RACE template switching that added a universal primer site and unique molecular identifiers.

The sample consisted of CD4+ T cells sorted from PBMCs, taken 11 to 12 days after vaccination. Receptors originate from a man aged 45-65 years who received an inactivated influenza vaccine. Donor details come from another sample of the same person, matched by shared clones.

This clonotype was observed many times. The chain couples TRBV7-2 to TRBJ2-7, with 8 bases that match TRBD1. Germline V gene sequence: CDR1 SGHTA, CDR2 FQGNSA. This CDR3 comprises 13 residues. J was trimmed by 4 bases and V by 3 bases; bases with no gene match: 2. CDR3: CASSFQGAYEQYF. The CDR3 DNA is TGTGCCAGCAGCTTTCAGGGGGCTTACGAGCAGTACTTC.

This clonotype was detected many times. The V gene is TRBV10-3, the J gene TRBJ1-3; D perhaps matches TRBD1 (6 bases). The germline V gene has CDR1 ENHRY and CDR2 SYGVKD. CDR3 length: 14 amino acids. V was clipped by 3 bases and J by 5 bases, with 11 bases between them. CDR3 sequence reads: CAISDGGLRNTIYF. For the CDR3, the DNA is TGTGCCATCAGTGATGGGGGGCTGAGAAACACCATATATTTT.

This clonotype has a handful of counts. The V gene is TRBV6-2 or TRBV6-3, the J gene TRBJ2-3, with 11 positions matching TRBD1. Germline CDR1 reads MNHEY; CDR2 reads SVGEGT. The ends lost 7 bases at V and 4 bases at J; junction bases unmatched: 7. The CDR3 covers 15 residues. CDR3 in amino acids: CASKGAGQGADTQYF. CDR3 bases: TGTGCCAGCAAGGGAGCGGGACAGGGGGCAGATACGCAGTATTTT.

This clonotype occurred a few times. This chain links TRBV10-3 with TRBJ2-1; tentatively, D is TRBD2 (6 bases). V was pared by 4 bases and J by 3 bases, with 7 bases between. CDR3 length equals 13 residues. Germline V CDR1 and CDR2: ENHRY, SYGVKD. The CDR3 here is CAISGGDYNEQFF. CDR3 nucleotides: TGTGCCATCAGTGGGGGGGACTACAATGAGCAGTTCTTC.

The gene calls are TRBV20-1 and TRBJ2-2; 7 nucleotides line up with TRBD1. The CDR3 contains 15 residues. V shed 1 base and J 0 bases; nucleotides not matched to a gene: 2. Germline V lookup: CDR1 DFQATT, CDR2 SNEGSKA (reference sequence). The CDR3, as DNA: TGCAGTGCTAGAGCGGACAGGTCGAACACCGGGGAGCTGTTTTTT. Translation gives CSARADRSNTGELFF.

This clonotype was recorded a few times. The chain recombines TRBV5-6 with TRBJ2-7, with D tentatively TRBD1 (5 bases). Germline V gene lookup returns CDR1 SGHDT and CDR2 YYEEEE. V gave up 4 bases and J gave up 3 bases, with 14 bases separating them. The CDR3 has 14 amino acids. Here the CDR3 DNA reads TGTGCCAGCAGCGGTATTAGGGGCAACTACGAGCAGTACTTC. Its translation is CASSGIRGNYEQYF.

The gene calls are TRBV29-1 and TRBJ2-5; possible D gene TRBD2, 5 bases. Germline CDR1 reads SQVTM; CDR2 reads ANQGSEA. The CDR3 is made up of 13 amino acids. V was cut by 1 base and J by 8 bases, with 14 bases left in between. DNA of the CDR3: TGCAGCGTTGAAGGCCCGGACCGGGATACCCAGTACTTC. Translating gives CSVEGPDRDTQYF.

The chain couples TRBV4-2 to TRBJ2-1; 9 bases are a match to TRBD2. In germline, CDR1 is LGHNA, CDR2 YNFKEQ. The CDR3 consists of 17 residues. Trimming cost V 0 bases and J 1 base; bases outside gene matches: 4. DNA for the CDR3: TGTGCCAGCAGCCAAGATGGGGCGGGGGGGTCCTACAATGAGCAGTTCTTC. The encoded protein is CASSQDGAGGSYNEQFF.

This sequence joins TRBV4-3 and TRBJ2-4; a weak D match, TRBD2 (7 bases). Germline CDR1 reads LGHNA; CDR2 reads YSLEER. The CDR3 runs to 17 residues. Trimming cost V 1 base and J 1 base, with 14 bases left between them. CDR3 in DNA: TGCGCCAGCAGCCAAGGCGGACTAGGACAGGCCAAAAACATTCAGTACTTC. It encodes CASSQGGLGQAKNIQYF.

The chain carries TRBV3-1 and TRBJ1-5; D gene ambiguous. There are 17 residues in the CDR3. The ends were cut back, 1 base at V and 3 bases at J, with 16 bases in the middle. CDR1 and CDR2 (germline): LGHDT, YNNKEL (reference sequence). CDR3 residues: CASSQVERPVYNQPQHF. For the CDR3, the DNA is TGTGCCAGCAGCCAAGTCGAAAGGCCAGTATACAATCAGCCCCAGCATTTT. The entire variable domain, with the rest obtained from reference TRBV3-1 and TRBJ1-5, is as follows: DTAVSQTPKYLVTQMGNDKSIKCEQNLGHDTMYWYKQDSKKFLKIMFSYNNKELIINETVPNRFSPKSPDKAHLNLHINSLELGDSAVYFCASSQVERPVYNQPQHFGDGTRLSIL.

This chain connects TRBV3-1 to TRBJ2-7, with D perhaps assigned TRBD1 or TRBD2 (6 bases each). The germline V gene encodes CDR1 LGHDT and CDR2 YNNKEL (reference sequence). V was pared by 4 bases and J by 8 bases, with 21 bases between. The CDR3 covers 15 residues. CDR3 residues: CASSPLNRGPSQQYF. CDR3 nucleotide sequence: TGTGCCAGCAGCCCCCTGAATCGGGGGCCCTCACAGCAGTACTTC.

The V and J genes are TRBV3-1 and TRBJ1-4; unclear D gene. The CDR3 has 11 amino acids. Per the germline V gene, CDR1 is LGHDT and CDR2 is YNNKEL (reference sequence). V gave up 3 bases and J gave up 8 bases, with 4 bases separating them. This CDR3 is CASSQNEKLFF. The CDR3, as DNA: TGTGCCAGCAGCCAGAACGAAAAACTGTTTTTT.

The sample holds a few counts of this clonotype. In DNA form, the CDR3 reads TGTGCCAGCAGCTCCCCTAGCAGTTCCGAGCAGTACTTC. Amino acid sequence: CASSSPSSSEQYF. The chain combines TRBV7-8 with TRBJ2-7; tentative D call: TRBD2 (5 bases). The CDR3 runs 13 residues. V was pared by 4 bases and J by 6 bases, with 13 bases between. CDR1 is SGHVS and CDR2 is FQNEAQ in the germline V gene.

The chain joins TRBV7-9 to TRBJ2-1, with TRBD1 matching 10 bases. The trim removed 4 bases at V and 4 bases at J, leaving 4 bases unmatched. The CDR3 totals 15 residues. The germline CDR1 and CDR2 sequences are SEHNR and FQNEAQ (reference sequence). CDR3: CASSSTGGEYNEQFF. The CDR3 DNA reads TGTGCCAGCAGCTCGACAGGGGGCGAATACAATGAGCAGTTCTTC.

This clonotype was counted only a few times. The chain is built from TRBV2 and TRBJ2-2; 7 nucleotides line up with TRBD1. The germline V gene has CDR1 SNHLY and CDR2 FYNNEI. Germline trimming cut 1 base from V and 4 bases from J; bases unmatched to any gene: 3. The CDR3 consists of 15 residues. CDR3 in DNA: TGTGCCAGCAGTGAAGTTGCAGGGGGCACCGGGGAGCTGTTTTTT. This gives the protein CASSEVAGGTGELFF.

V gene TRBV18 combines with J gene TRBJ2-1; TRBD1 aligns across 7 bases. The CDR3 covers 16 residues. The germline CDR1 and CDR2 sequences are KGHSH and LQKENI. The V and J ends lost 5 bases and 1 base, in that order; junction bases with no gene match: 8. CDR3 sequence (DNA): TGTGCCAGCTCAACCCGGACAGGAAAATCCTACAATGAGCAGTTCTTC. Translated: CASSTRTGKSYNEQFF.

This chain connects TRBV7-8 to TRBJ2-1; 10 positions match TRBD1. Germline CDR1 SGHVS, CDR2 FQNEAQ. This CDR3 has 15 amino acids. Trimming removed 2 bases from V and 8 bases from J; junction bases left unmatched: 6. The DNA of the CDR3 is TGTGCCAGCAGCTTATCAGGACAGGGGGTCTATGAGCAGTTCTTC. As protein: CASSLSGQGVYEQFF.

The J gene is TRBJ2-3, the V gene TRBV4-2; 12 nucleotides align to TRBD2. Germline trimming cut 1 base from V and 0 bases from J; bases unmatched to any gene: 5. Germline CDR1 LGHNA, CDR2 YNFKEQ. The length of the CDR3 is 18 residues. DNA of the CDR3: TGTGCCAGCAGCCAAGTGGCTAGCGGGAGGGGGAGCACAGATACGCAGTATTTT. It specifies CASSQVASGRGSTDTQYF.

The gene calls are TRBV10-3 and TRBJ2-5; TRBD1 is a possible D gene (5 bases). Germline CDR1 and CDR2: ENHRY and SYGVKD. The CDR3 extends over 14 amino acids. V was pared by 4 bases and J by 3 bases, with 12 bases between. The CDR3 DNA reads as TGTGCCATCAGTGGCCAGGGAACGAAAGAGACCCAGTACTTC. Its protein product is CAISGQGTKETQYF.

This clonotype appeared a few times. DNA for the CDR3: TGCGCCAGCAGCCAAGATTCGGACATCTACGAGCAGTACTTC. Amino acids: CASSQDSDIYEQYF. The V call is TRBV4-3, the J call TRBJ2-7, with a tentative D call TRBD1 (5 bases). V was trimmed by 0 bases and J by 3 bases, leaving 9 bases between them. The germline V gene encodes CDR1 LGHNA and CDR2 YSLEER. The CDR3 consists of 14 residues.

This clonotype was counted only a few times. This chain connects TRBV29-1 to TRBJ2-7; 11 positions match TRBD1. Trimming took 6 bases from V and 4 from J; bases not matched to a gene: 5. This CDR3 spans 13 amino acids. CDR1 SQVTM and CDR2 ANQGSEA come from the germline V gene. CDR3: CSVRGQGDYEQYF. CDR3 DNA: TGCAGCGTGCGGGGACAGGGGGATTACGAGCAGTACTTC.

This clonotype has more than one count but fewer than ten. The rearrangement joins TRBV30 to TRBJ1-3; unclear D gene. The ends were cut back, 0 bases at V and 0 bases at J, with 12 bases in the middle. This CDR3 is 16 amino acids long. Germline values: CDR1 GTSNPN, CDR2 SVGIG (reference sequence). In DNA form, the CDR3 reads TGTGCCTGGAGTGTTCCCCGGGCCACCTCTGGAAACACCATATATTTT. Translating gives CAWSVPRATSGNTIYF.

This chain uses TRBV20-1 with TRBJ1-3; TRBD1 might be the D (6 bases). The CDR3 is made up of 14 amino acids. Trimming removed 3 bases from V and 4 bases from J, with 13 bases in between. The germline CDR1 and CDR2 sequences are DFQATT and SNEGSKA (reference sequence). This CDR3 is CSASTGNLGNTIYF. The CDR3 DNA reads TGCAGTGCTAGTACAGGGAATTTAGGAAACACCATATATTTT.

The sample holds many counts of this clonotype. J is TRBJ2-7 and V is TRBV3-1; TRBD2 aligns across 7 bases. The junction had 10 bases not matched to a gene; V was cut back by 1 base and J by 7 bases. Germline assignment: CDR1 LGHDT and CDR2 YNNKEL (reference sequence). The CDR3 sequence is 15 residues long. For the CDR3, the DNA is TGTGCCAGCAGCCAAGTTTCTAGCGGAATTGGTGAGCAGTACTTC. Encoded protein: CASSQVSSGIGEQYF.

This clonotype was seen more than once but under ten times. The rearrangement uses TRBV5-1 and TRBJ2-2, with a tentative D call TRBD1 (6 bases). V dropped 4 bases and J dropped 7 bases, with 29 bases sitting between them. The CDR3 consists of 19 residues. Per the germline V gene, CDR1 is SGHRS and CDR2 is YFSETQ. This chain's CDR3 is CASSPALLIRTVGNGELFF. CDR3 in DNA: TGCGCCAGCAGCCCCGCACTTTTGATACGGACAGTAGGCAACGGGGAGCTGTTTTTT. Full variable domain (outside the CDR3, taken from reference TRBV5-1 and TRBJ2-2): KAGVTQTPRYLIKTRGQQVTLSCSPISGHRSVSWYQQTPGQGLQFLFEYFSETQRNKGNFPGRFSGRQFSNSRSEMNVSTLELGDSALYLCASSPALLIRTVGNGELFFGEGSRLTVL.

This clonotype was observed at least ten times. As DNA, the CDR3 is TGCAGTGCTAGGGAGACAGGGGTTAGGTTTTCACCCCTCCACTTT. It codes for CSARETGVRFSPLHF. The chain couples TRBV20-1 to TRBJ1-6; 8 bases line up with TRBD1. In germline, CDR1 is DFQATT, CDR2 SNEGSKA (reference sequence). The V segment lost 3 bases and the J segment 9 bases; nucleotides outside the gene matches: 10. The CDR3 has 15 amino acids.

This rearrangement joins TRBV27 to TRBJ1-2; D is ambiguous. Germline CDR1 and CDR2: MNHEY and SMNVEV (reference sequence). V dropped 0 bases and J dropped 7 bases, with 12 bases sitting between them. CDR3 length equals 14 residues. The CDR3 region has the DNA TGTGCCAGCAGTTTATCGCTGGGGTTGGGTGGCTACACCTTC. Its protein product is CASSLSLGLGGYTF.

The rearrangement joins TRBV11-2 to TRBJ2-2; D is tentatively TRBD1 or TRBD2 (5 bases each). The CDR3 loop spans 16 amino acids. Germline CDR1 SGHAT, CDR2 FQNNGV. The V end lost 5 bases, the J end lost 5 bases, and 18 bases lay between the germline ends. The CDR3 sequence is CASSHHFGARTGELFF. Here the CDR3 DNA reads TGTGCCAGCAGCCATCACTTCGGGGCGCGGACCGGGGAGCTGTTTTTT.

This clonotype appeared a few times. One end of the junction fails to match germline, which may point to a read error. The chain has TRBV4-1 and TRBJ2-3, with D unresolved. Per germline, CDR1 MGHRA and CDR2 YSYEKL. The CDR3 runs 14 residues. CDR3 amino acids: CASSQAYSTDMQYF. DNA for the CDR3: TGCGCCAGCAGCCAAGCTTACAGCACAGATATGCAGTATTTT.

This clonotype was found a few times. This chain links TRBV7-2 with TRBJ2-1, with unresolved D. V was cut by 3 bases and J by 9 bases, with 15 bases left in between. CDR1 and CDR2 from the germline V gene are SGHTA and FQGNSA. CDR3 size: 14 residues. CDR3: CASSFIYTSREQFF. The CDR3 nucleotides read TGTGCCAGCAGCTTCATTTACACGAGCCGTGAGCAGTTCTTC.

The gene calls are TRBV6-1 and TRBJ1-3; 8 bases fit TRBD1. The CDR3 is 13 amino acids. Germline V gives CDR1 MNHNS, CDR2 SASEGT. V trimming: 7 bases; J trimming: 2 bases; junction bases outside the gene matches: 1. The CDR3 nucleotides read TGTGCCAGCAAGACAGGGGCTGGAAACACCATATATTTT. It codes for CASKTGAGNTIYF.

V gene TRBV10-3 combines with J gene TRBJ1-2, with 8 nucleotides matching TRBD1. This CDR3 region has 13 residues. CDR1 ENHRY and CDR2 SYGVKD come from the germline V gene. V shed 8 bases, J shed 0 bases, and the junction held 2 bases outside the gene matches. The CDR3 DNA reads TGTGCCATCGGGACAGGCACTAACTATGGCTACACCTTC. It translates to CAIGTGTNYGYTF.